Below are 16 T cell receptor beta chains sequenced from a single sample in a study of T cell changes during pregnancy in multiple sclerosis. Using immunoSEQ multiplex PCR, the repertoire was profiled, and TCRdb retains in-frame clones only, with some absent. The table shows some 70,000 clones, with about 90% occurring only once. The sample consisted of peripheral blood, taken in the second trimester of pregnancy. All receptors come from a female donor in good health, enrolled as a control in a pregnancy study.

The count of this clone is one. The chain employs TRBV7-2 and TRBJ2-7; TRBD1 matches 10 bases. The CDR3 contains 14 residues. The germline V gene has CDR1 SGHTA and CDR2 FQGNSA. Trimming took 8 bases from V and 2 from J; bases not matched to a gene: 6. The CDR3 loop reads CASQGGQGPYEQYF. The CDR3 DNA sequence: TGTGCCAGCCAAGGGGGACAGGGGCCCTACGAGCAGTACTTC.

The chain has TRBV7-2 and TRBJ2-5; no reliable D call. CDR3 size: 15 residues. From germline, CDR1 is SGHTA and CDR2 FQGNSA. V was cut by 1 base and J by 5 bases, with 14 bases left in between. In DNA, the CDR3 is TGTGCCAGCAGCTTAGTTTACAGCCCCCGCGAGACCCAGTACTTC. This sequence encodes CASSLVYSPRETQYF.

CDR3 coding DNA: TGTGCCAGCAGCGTAGGGTACTTTGAGGAGCAGTTCTTC. This sequence encodes CASSVGYFEEQFF. This chain joins TRBV9 and TRBJ2-1; D gene ambiguous. With 0 bases removed from V and 10 bases from J, the gap between germline ends came to 11 bases. This CDR3 is 13 amino acids long. Germline lookup yields CDR1 SGDLS and CDR2 YYNGEE.

The CDR3 here is CASSEVEGGNEQFF. CDR3 coding DNA: TGTGCCAGCAGTGAAGTCGAGGGAGGCAATGAGCAGTTCTTC. J is TRBJ2-1 and V is TRBV6-1; a weak D match, TRBD2 (6 bases). Trimming took 1 base from V and 6 from J, leaving 10 bases between them. The CDR3 spans 14 residues. In germline, CDR1 is MNHNS, CDR2 SASEGT.

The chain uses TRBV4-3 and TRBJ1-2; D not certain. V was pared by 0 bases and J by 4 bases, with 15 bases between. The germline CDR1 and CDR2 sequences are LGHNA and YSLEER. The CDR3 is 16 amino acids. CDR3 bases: TGCGCCAGCAGCCAAGATCCCATTGAGGCTTTCTATGGCTACACCTTC. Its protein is CASSQDPIEAFYGYTF.

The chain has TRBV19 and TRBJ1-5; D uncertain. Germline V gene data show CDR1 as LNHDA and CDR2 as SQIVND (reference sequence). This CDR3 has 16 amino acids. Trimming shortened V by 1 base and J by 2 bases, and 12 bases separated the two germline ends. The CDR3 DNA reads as TGTGCCAGTAGTATAGGTACCGGGAACGGCAATCAGCCCCAGCATTTT. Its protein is CASSIGTGNGNQPQHF.

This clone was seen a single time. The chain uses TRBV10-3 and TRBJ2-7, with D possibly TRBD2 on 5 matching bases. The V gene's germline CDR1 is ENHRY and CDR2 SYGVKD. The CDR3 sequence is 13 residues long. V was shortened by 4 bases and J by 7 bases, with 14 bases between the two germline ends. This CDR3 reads CAISVKGAGEQYF. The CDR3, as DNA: TGTGCCATCAGTGTGAAGGGCGCGGGTGAGCAGTACTTC.

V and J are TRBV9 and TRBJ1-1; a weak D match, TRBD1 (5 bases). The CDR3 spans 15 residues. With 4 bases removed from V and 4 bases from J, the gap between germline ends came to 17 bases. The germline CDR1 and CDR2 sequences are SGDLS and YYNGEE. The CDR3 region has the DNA TGTGCCAGCAGCTGGGGGGAGGCAGGGCCCACTGAAGCTTTCTTT. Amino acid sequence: CASSWGEAGPTEAFF.

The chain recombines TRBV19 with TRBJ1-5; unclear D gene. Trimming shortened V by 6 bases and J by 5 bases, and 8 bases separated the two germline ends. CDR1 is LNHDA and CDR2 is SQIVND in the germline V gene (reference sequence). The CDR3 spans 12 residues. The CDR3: CASSDGDQPQHF. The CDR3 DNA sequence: TGTGCCAGTAGCGACGGAGATCAGCCCCAGCATTTT.

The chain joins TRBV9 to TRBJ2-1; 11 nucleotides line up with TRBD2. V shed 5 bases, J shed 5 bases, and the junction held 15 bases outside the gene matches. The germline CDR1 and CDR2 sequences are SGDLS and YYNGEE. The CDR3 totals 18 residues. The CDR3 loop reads CASSDVLIAGGPDNEQFF. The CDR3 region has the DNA TGTGCCAGCAGTGACGTCTTAATAGCGGGAGGGCCCGACAATGAGCAGTTCTTC.

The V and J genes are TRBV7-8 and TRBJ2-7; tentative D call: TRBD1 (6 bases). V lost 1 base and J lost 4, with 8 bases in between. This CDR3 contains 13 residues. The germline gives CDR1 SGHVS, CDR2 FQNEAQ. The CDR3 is CASSLEQGYEQYF. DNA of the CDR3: TGTGCCAGCAGCTTAGAACAGGGATACGAGCAGTACTTC.

CDR3 DNA sequence: TGCGCCAGCAGCTTGGCCACTAGCGGAACCACCGGGGAGCTGTTTTTT. It specifies CASSLATSGTTGELFF. The chain recombines TRBV5-1 with TRBJ2-2; 8 bases are a match to TRBD2. Losses at the gene ends were 0 bases for V and 4 bases for J; bases not matched to a gene: 5. CDR3 length: 16 amino acids. CDR1 and CDR2 from the germline V gene are SGHRS and YFSETQ. Complete variable domain (other parts from reference TRBV5-1 and TRBJ2-2): KAGVTQTPRYLIKTRGQQVTLSCSPISGHRSVSWYQQTPGQGLQFLFEYFSETQRNKGNFPGRFSGRQFSNSRSEMNVSTLELGDSALYLCASSLATSGTTGELFFGEGSRLTVL.

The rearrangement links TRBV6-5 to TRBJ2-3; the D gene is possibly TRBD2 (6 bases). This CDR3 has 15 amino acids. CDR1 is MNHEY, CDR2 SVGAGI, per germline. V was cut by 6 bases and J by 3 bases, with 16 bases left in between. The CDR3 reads CASSLDAGRTDTQYF. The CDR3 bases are TGTGCCAGCAGCCTTGATGCGGGACGGACAGATACGCAGTATTTT.

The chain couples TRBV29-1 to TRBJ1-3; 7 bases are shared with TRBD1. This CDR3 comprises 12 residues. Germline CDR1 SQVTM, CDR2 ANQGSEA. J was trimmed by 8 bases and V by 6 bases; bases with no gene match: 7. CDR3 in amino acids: CSVDRERDTIYF. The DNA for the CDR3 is TGCAGCGTCGACAGGGAAAGAGACACCATATATTTT. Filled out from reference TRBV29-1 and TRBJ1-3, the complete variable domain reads SAVISQKPSRDICQRGTSLTIQCQVDSQVTMMFWYRQQPGQSLTLIATANQGSEATYESGFVIDKFPISRPNLTFSTLTVSNMSPEDSSIYLCSVDRERDTIYFGEGSWLTVV.

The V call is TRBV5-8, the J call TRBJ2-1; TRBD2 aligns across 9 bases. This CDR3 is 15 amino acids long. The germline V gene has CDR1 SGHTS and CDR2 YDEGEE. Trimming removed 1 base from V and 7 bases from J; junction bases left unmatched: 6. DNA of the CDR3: TGTGCCAGCAGCTTGCTGTCTAGCGGGAATAATGAGCAGTTCTTC. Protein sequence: CASSLLSSGNNEQFF.

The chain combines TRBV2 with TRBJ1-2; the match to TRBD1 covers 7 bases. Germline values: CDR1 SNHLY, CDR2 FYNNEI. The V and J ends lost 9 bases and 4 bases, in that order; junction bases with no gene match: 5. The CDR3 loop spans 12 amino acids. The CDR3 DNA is TGTGCCAGAGGGGACAGCTTCTATGGCTACACCTTC. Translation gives CARGDSFYGYTF.